This T cell receptor (beta chain) derives from a study of metastatic and nonmetastatic thyroid tumors. Background on the study: Malignant and benign thyroid patients had repertoires compared in peripheral blood and tumor or nodule tissue.

TCRdb recomputed clones from the PCR reads via MiXCR. Of around 20,000 clones listed, around an eighth are singletons. This clone was seen many times. In germline, CDR1 is SNHLY, CDR2 FYNNEI. The CDR3 contains 16 residues. V was clipped by 8 bases and J by 0 bases; unmatched bases: 9. Before thyroid surgery, none of the patients had received any treatment. V usage is TRBV2 and J usage is TRBJ1-2; TRBD1 agrees at 10 bases. Material for sequencing was blood. The TCR was taken from a female donor with papillary thyroid cancer or a benign thyroid nodule (not recorded which). Some clones in this sample may be carry-over from other donors' samples. CDR3 nucleotide sequence: TGTGCCAGCCCGGGGACAGGGGCGCTAGCTAACTATGGCTACACCTTC. It codes for CASPGTGALANYGYTF.